A single sample gave rise to the 20 T cell receptor beta chains below, sequenced in a study of T cells after posttransplantation cyclophosphamide. The repertoire was sequenced with immunoSEQ multiplex PCR; TCRdb's copy has only in-frame clones and lacks some. This record lists about 38,000 clones, none seen once only, and the top ten clones contain roughly 2.5%. Sequencing used PBMCs. These receptors came from a man aged 50 to 60 in good health, CMV-negative, and a related stem cell transplant donor.

This clone was found many times. The CDR3 region is CASSIISGSPNQPQHF. The DNA of the CDR3 is TGTGCCAGTAGTATAATTTCGGGGTCCCCCAATCAGCCCCAGCATTTT. This chain uses TRBV19 with TRBJ1-5; D is uncertain. Trimming stripped 2 bases from V and 3 bases from J, with 14 bases between. Germline V lookup: CDR1 LNHDA, CDR2 SQIVND (reference sequence). This CDR3 spans 16 amino acids. The full variable domain, its missing parts supplied by reference TRBV19 and TRBJ1-5, is DGGITQSPKYLFRKEGQNVTLSCEQNLNHDAMYWYRQDPGQGLRLIYYSQIVNDFQKGDIAEGYSVSREKKESFPLTVTSAQKNPTAFYLCASSIISGSPNQPQHFGDGTRLSIL.

This clone occurred a few times. The chain is built from TRBV6-6 and TRBJ2-1; TRBD1 agrees at 12 bases. Trimming removed 6 bases from V and 7 bases from J; junction bases left unmatched: 4. Germline V lookup: CDR1 MNHNY, CDR2 SVGAGI (reference sequence). This CDR3 has 14 amino acids. The CDR3 DNA follows: TGTGCCAGCAGGCCGGGACAGGGGGCGAATGAGCAGTTCTTC. It translates to CASRPGQGANEQFF.

This clone was picked up many times. The chain links TRBV5-4 to TRBJ2-3; D gene uncertain. CDR1 is SGHNT and CDR2 is YYREEE in the germline V gene (reference sequence). The CDR3 runs to 13 residues. The V end lost 3 bases, the J end lost 0 bases, and 5 bases lay between the germline ends. CDR3 in amino acids: CASSSSSTDTQYF. Written as DNA, the CDR3 is TGTGCCAGCAGCTCCTCTAGCACAGATACGCAGTATTTT.

Ten or more counts support this clone. The V and J genes are TRBV7-2 and TRBJ1-2, with TRBD1 matching over 9 bases. Germline trimming cut 5 bases from V and 7 bases from J; bases unmatched to any gene: 11. CDR1 SGHTA and CDR2 FQGNSA come from the germline V gene. The CDR3 is 15 amino acids. The CDR3 reads CASSTRTGGPGGYTF. The CDR3 DNA reads TGTGCCAGCAGCACTCGCACAGGGGGCCCCGGTGGCTACACCTTC. Supplemented by reference TRBV7-2 and TRBJ1-2, the full variable domain reads GAGVSQSPSNKVTEKGKDVELRCDPISGHTALYWYRQSLGQGLEFLIYFQGNSAPDKSGLPSDRFSAERTGGSVSTLTIQRTQQEDSAVYLCASSTRTGGPGGYTFGSGTRLTVV.

This clone was seen ten or more times. CDR3 in amino acids: CASSLVKLGLAGGPRRQYF. Here the CDR3 DNA reads TGTGCCAGCAGCCTAGTCAAATTAGGGTTGGCAGGGGGCCCGCGAAGGCAGTACTTC. The chain combines TRBV7-8 with TRBJ2-7; 8 positions agree with TRBD1. J gave up 9 bases and V 5 bases, and 27 bases lay outside the gene matches. From germline, CDR1 is SGHVS and CDR2 FQNEAQ. The CDR3 is made up of 19 amino acids.

This clone came up a few times. The rearrangement links TRBV15 to TRBJ1-6; maybe TRBD1 (5 bases). The CDR3 sequence is 12 residues long. Trimming stripped 4 bases from V and 8 bases from J, with 6 bases between. In germline, CDR1 is LNHNV, CDR2 YYDKDF (reference sequence). Here the CDR3 DNA reads TGTGCCACCAGCACCAGGGATTCACCCCTCCACTTT. This sequence encodes CATSTRDSPLHF.

This clone has a count of ten or more. J is TRBJ1-6 and V is TRBV7-2; D possibly corresponds to TRBD1 (6 bases). The V and J ends lost 4 bases and 7 bases respectively, with 23 bases between them. Germline V CDR1 and CDR2: SGHTA, FQGNSA. The CDR3 length is 18 residues. The CDR3 DNA reads as TGTGCCAGCAGCTCCTCTGGCTGGGGGCAGGGGTGGAATTCACCCCTCCACTTT. Protein product: CASSSSGWGQGWNSPLHF.

This clone appeared many times. The V gene is TRBV5-6, the J gene TRBJ2-5, with TRBD2 matching over 12 bases. The ends lost 4 bases at V and 5 bases at J; junction bases unmatched: 6. The CDR3 length is 15 residues. Germline V gives CDR1 SGHDT, CDR2 YYEEEE. CDR3 nucleotide sequence: TGTGCCAGCAGCCGGACTAGCGGGGTCGGGGAGACCCAGTACTTC. Translation: CASSRTSGVGETQYF.

Ten or more counts support this clone. The chain employs TRBV10-3 and TRBJ2-7; 7 positions agree with TRBD2. Germline CDR1 and CDR2: ENHRY and SYGVKD. Unmatched junction bases numbered 12, after V lost 0 bases and J lost 4 bases. This CDR3 region has 17 residues. CDR3: CAISESPGGVKFYEQYF. The CDR3 DNA sequence: TGTGCCATCAGTGAGTCGCCGGGGGGTGTTAAGTTTTACGAGCAGTACTTC.

This clone appeared a few times. The sample contains more than one DNA sequence encoding this CDR3. This chain links TRBV7-9 with TRBJ2-2; D may be TRBD2 (6 bases). The CDR3 covers 16 residues. Trimming took 1 base from V and 0 from J, leaving 9 bases between them. Germline assignment: CDR1 SEHNR and CDR2 FQNEAQ (reference sequence). CDR3 DNA sequence: TGTGCCAGCAGCTTAGGTGCGGGGTCGAACACCGGGGAGCTGTTTTTT. This codes for CASSLGAGSNTGELFF.

The genes are TRBV6-4 and TRBJ1-5, with TRBD1 matching 10 bases. With V trimmed by 7 bases and J by 4 bases, 7 bases remained unmatched. The CDR3 runs 15 residues. CDR1 and CDR2 (germline): MRHNA, SNTAGT. CDR3 nucleotides: TGTGCCAGCATTTTCCGGGACAGGGGAAATCAGCCCCAGCATTTT. Amino acids: CASIFRDRGNQPQHF.

This clone was observed many times. The CDR3 here is CAIKGGGSTYNEQFF. Written as DNA, the CDR3 is TGTGCCATCAAGGGGGGCGGGAGTACCTACAATGAGCAGTTCTTC. This chain joins TRBV28 and TRBJ2-1, with D possibly TRBD2 on 7 matching bases. CDR3 length: 15 residues. Deletions cut 10 bases from V and 2 bases from J, with 18 bases between. The V gene's germline CDR1 is MDHEN and CDR2 SYDVKM.

This clone was found many times. The genes are TRBV7-6 and TRBJ1-5; unclear D gene. The V gene's germline CDR1 is SGHVS and CDR2 FNYEAQ. The CDR3 totals 12 residues. Trimming pared 4 bases from V and 2 bases from J, leaving 3 bases between. The CDR3 nucleotides are TGTGCCAGCAGCTCGGGCAATCAGCCCCAGCATTTT. Translated: CASSSGNQPQHF.

This clone was recorded many times. J is TRBJ1-5 and V is TRBV5-8; TRBD1 agrees at 11 bases. The germline V gene encodes CDR1 SGHTS and CDR2 YDEGEE. Trimming at V came to 5 bases and at J to 6 bases, leaving 7 bases not matched to a gene. There are 15 residues in the CDR3. CDR3 sequence (DNA): TGTGCCAGCAGTGGGGGACAGGGGGTCTCTCAGCCCCAGCATTTT. Encoded protein: CASSGGQGVSQPQHF.

This clone was seen many times. The V call is TRBV5-6, the J call TRBJ2-5; a weak D match, TRBD2 (5 bases). The V gene's germline CDR1 is SGHDT and CDR2 YYEEEE. This CDR3 has 11 residues. V lost 4 bases and J 5 bases, leaving 6 bases between the germline ends. As DNA, the CDR3 is TGTGCCAGCAGCATAGCGGAGACCCAGTACTTC. Translation gives CASSIAETQYF.

The chain joins TRBV11-2 to TRBJ1-2; TRBD1 matches 7 bases. The germline V gene has CDR1 SGHAT and CDR2 FQNNGV. The CDR3 has 16 residues. V shed 1 base and J 2 bases; nucleotides not matched to a gene: 7. CDR3 sequence (DNA): TGTGCCAGCAGCTTAGTTGATACAGGGGTAAACTATGGCTACACCTTC. It translates to CASSLVDTGVNYGYTF. Drawing the rest from reference TRBV11-2 and TRBJ1-2, the complete variable domain is EAGVAQSPRYKIIEKRQSVAFWCNPISGHATLYWYQQILGQGPKLLIQFQNNGVVDDSQLPKDRFSAERLKGVDSTLKIQPAKLEDSAVYLCASSLVDTGVNYGYTFGSGTRLTVV.

This clone has only a few counts. This chain connects TRBV11-2 to TRBJ2-6; D is possibly TRBD2 (5 bases). The CDR3 sequence is 19 residues long. Germline CDR1 is SGHAT and CDR2 is FQNNGV. V lost 5 bases and J lost 0, with 20 bases in between. CDR3 protein: CASSLNPGGYTSGANVLTF. CDR3 in DNA: TGTGCCAGCAGCCTCAATCCGGGCGGGTACACCTCTGGGGCCAACGTCCTGACTTTC. Full variable domain (remainder filled in from reference TRBV11-2 and TRBJ2-6): EAGVAQSPRYKIIEKRQSVAFWCNPISGHATLYWYQQILGQGPKLLIQFQNNGVVDDSQLPKDRFSAERLKGVDSTLKIQPAKLEDSAVYLCASSLNPGGYTSGANVLTFGAGSRLTVL.

The sample holds many counts of this clone. The chain couples TRBV2 to TRBJ1-2; D is undetermined. V lost 0 bases to trimming and J lost 4 bases, with 9 bases between them. This CDR3 has 14 residues. From germline, CDR1 is SNHLY and CDR2 FYNNEI. CDR3 residues: CASSEARPVYGYTF. As DNA, the CDR3 is TGTGCCAGCAGTGAAGCCAGGCCAGTCTATGGCTACACCTTC.

This clone showed up many times. The gene calls are TRBV7-9 and TRBJ1-1; D might be TRBD1 (5 bases). The germline CDR1 and CDR2 sequences are SEHNR and FQNEAQ (reference sequence). V lost 2 bases and J lost 7, with 17 bases in between. This CDR3 contains 15 residues. DNA of the CDR3: TGTGCCAGCAGCTTAATGGGTGGAGCGGGGGATGAAGCTTTCTTT. It encodes CASSLMGGAGDEAFF.

This clone was seen at least ten times. The chain combines TRBV18 with TRBJ2-3, with unresolved D. CDR1 KGHSH and CDR2 LQKENI come from the germline V gene. V dropped 8 bases and J dropped 2 bases, with 11 bases sitting between them. The CDR3 runs to 13 residues. The CDR3 coding sequence is TGTGCCAGCCACGGTGATCTCACAGATACGCAGTATTTT. It yields the protein CASHGDLTDTQYF.